The sample holds one count of the clone carrying this T cell receptor beta chain. Participants' own reports of clinical history determined their cohort assignment. What the recovered Cohort 3 donors had was two negative PCRs, clearance, or symptom resolution. The data were taken from a study of blood T cell repertoires in COVID-19. Study context: Sample material is recorded as cDNA or gDNA derived from T cells, B-cell-depleted T cells, or PBMCs.

Original processing methods: Nucleated cell number was recorded as an estimate derived from reference gene primer amplification. Sequencing was performed with immunoSEQ multiplex PCR; in TCRdb, only in-frame clones are kept and a portion is missing. Clone size and the V and J calls come from that table; the DNA yielded D and trimming. The sample has some 260,000 clones, about 89% seen once. CDR1 is LNHNV and CDR2 is YYDKDF in the germline V gene (reference sequence). J lost 7 bases, V lost 1 base, and 7 bases had no gene match. This CDR3 contains 16 residues. The receptor was derived from a man aged 35-49 years who had recovered from COVID-19. This chain uses TRBV15 with TRBJ2-2, with 9 positions matching TRBD1. The material sequenced was PBMCs or T cells enriched from blood (not recorded which). CDR3 protein: CATSRAGTGRGGELFF. The CDR3 DNA reads TGTGCCACCAGCAGAGCTGGGACAGGGAGGGGCGGGGAGCTGTTTTTT.